Sequencing of this TCR beta chain was carried out in a study of molecular identifiers for immune sequencing clone quantification. Between about 19,000 and 1,100,000 sorted cells, with 10%, 30% or 50% RNA, yielded naive CD8 libraries. Naive CD8 T cells were FACS-sorted by CD8+CD4-CCR7+CD45RA+ markers. CDR1 and CDR2 from the germline V gene are SGHKS and YYEKEE (reference sequence). The CDR3 extends over 14 amino acids. V was clipped by 2 bases and J by 4 bases, with 12 bases between them. Previously described methods and listed TCR primers produced bulk TCR libraries. TCRdb recomputed calls from the PCR reads with MiXCR, one row per CDR3 protein. This table has 490,000 or so distinct CDR3 sequences, about 20% appearing once.

The TCR comes from a human donor in good health. Some libraries in this study had Jurkat cell RNA spiked in. Sequences were obtained from naive CD8+ T cells from blood, with Jurkat cell RNA spiked in. Regarding subset: FACS-sorted CD8+CD4-CCR7+CD45RA+ naive T cells. The chain has TRBV5-5 and TRBJ1-2; D call uncertain. The CDR3 is CASSLNDRLYGYTF. Here the CDR3 DNA reads TGTGCCAGCAGCTTAAATGACCGGCTCTATGGCTACACCTTC. Together with reference TRBV5-5 and TRBJ1-2, the CDR3 gives the full variable domain: DAGVTQSPTHLIKTRGQQVTLRCSPISGHKSVSWYQQVLGQGPQFIFQYYEKEERGRGNFPDRFSARQFPNYSSELNVNALLLGDSALYLCASSLNDRLYGYTFGSGTRLTVV.